The T cell receptor (beta chain) described here comes from a study of blood T cell repertoires in COVID-19. Participants came from some 23 US areas, aged about 18 to 89 years. Clinical history as reported by participants underpinned cohort assignment. The CDR3 is 12 amino acids. Germline loops: CDR1 SGHDT, CDR2 YYEEEE. V dropped 4 bases and J dropped 6 bases, with 10 bases sitting between them. The repertoire was sequenced with immunoSEQ multiplex PCR; TCRdb's copy has only in-frame clones and lacks some. The repertoire includes under 300,000 clones, 75% to 90% of them detected once, and 6% to 7% sits in the top ten.

The receptor was derived from a woman aged 25-40 years with acute COVID-19. Sequenced: PBMCs or T cells enriched from blood (not recorded which). V and J are TRBV5-6 and TRBJ1-1; no clear D. The CDR3 sequence: CASSREFSEAFF. CDR3 nucleotide sequence: TGTGCCAGCAGCCGTGAGTTCTCTGAAGCTTTCTTT.